These T cell receptor beta chains were read from a single sample in a study of blood T cell repertoires in COVID-19. Sequencing was performed with immunoSEQ multiplex PCR; in TCRdb, only in-frame clones are kept and a portion is missing. Found here are roughly 100,000 clones, around 85% of them singletons; the top ten hold approximately 3.4%. Material for sequencing was peripheral blood. The receptors shown here come from a woman aged 80 or older with active or convalescent COVID-19. CDR3s include the opening cysteine and the closing phenylalanine or tryptophan. A D gene is named only where the DNA matches it firmly. Size is stated for part of the rows, as once, few or many counts, or as a class when the clone is expanded.

TRBJ2-5	-	13	-	TRBV2	TGTGCCAGCAGTGTCAGGGTACTAGAGACCCAGTACTTC	CASSVRVLETQYF
TRBJ2-3	-	18	-	TRBV5-6	TGTGCCAGCAGCTTGGAAGGTAGGGGAAAAACAAGCACAGATACGCAGTATTTT	CASSLEGRGKTSTDTQYF
TRBJ1-1	-	10	few	TRBV29-1	TGCAGCGCCCAAAACACTGAAGCTTTCTTT	CSAQNTEAFF
TRBJ2-3	TRBD2	16	-	TRBV28	TGTGCCAGCAGTTTACCTTCTAGCGGGGGCACAGATACGCAGTATTTT	CASSLPSSGGTDTQYF
TRBJ2-2	TRBD1	17	-	TRBV6-6	TGTGCCAGCAGTCGGCTTGGGACAGCAACGAACACCGGGGAGCTGTTTTTT	CASSRLGTATNTGELFF
TRBJ2-2	-	15	-	TRBV7-3	TGTGCCAGCAGCCCCGCCGGTTACTACACCGGGGAGCTGTTTTTT	CASSPAGYYTGELFF
TRBJ1-3	-	12	-	TRBV19	TGTGCCAGTAGTATCCTGGGAAACACCATATATTTT	CASSILGNTIYF
TRBJ1-5	TRBD1	14	-	TRBV19	TGTGCCAGTAGTGCCACAGGGGCGGGACAGCCCCAGCATTTT	CASSATGAGQPQHF
TRBJ2-6	-	16	-	TRBV14	TGTGCCAGCAGCCAGCAGTGGGGGGCTGGGGCCAACGTCCTGACTTTC	CASSQQWGAGANVLTF
TRBJ1-6	-	13	-	TRBV7-2	TGTGCCAGCAGCTTAGCGGAGTATTCACCCCTCCACTTT	CASSLAEYSPLHF
TRBJ2-5	-	14	-	TRBV5-5	TGTGCCAGCAGCCGGAGGTACGGACAAGAGACCCAGTACTTC	CASSRRYGQETQYF
TRBJ1-3	-	17	-	TRBV28	TGTGCCAGCAGGCCACCGGTGGGGGCAGGGCCTGGAAACACCATATATTTT	CASRPPVGAGPGNTIYF
TRBJ1-2	-	18	-	TRBV12-2	TGTGCAAGTCGCTTAGCAAGGAGATTACCCTTGACAGGGCTTGGCTACACCTTC	CASRLARRLPLTGLGYTF
TRBJ2-1	TRBD2	13	-	TRBV2	TGTGCCAGCAGGGGGACTAGCGGGAGGGTTCAGTTCTTC	CASRGTSGRVQFF
TRBJ1-3	-	15	-	TRBV5-6	TGTGCCAGCAGCCTTGCTGGTAGCTCTGGAAACACCATATATTTT	CASSLAGSSGNTIYF
TRBJ1-5	TRBD1	14	-	TRBV5-1	TGCGCCAGCAGCTCGGGACAGGGAGGCCAGCCCCAGCATTTT	CASSSGQGGQPQHF
TRBJ1-2	-	12	-	TRBV6-4	TGTGCCAGCAGTGATGGGGCAAGGGGCTACACCTTC	CASSDGARGYTF
TRBJ1-5	-	18	few	TRBV30	TGTGCCTGGAGTGTACACGGGGGTTCTCTATATAGCAATCAGCCCCAGCATTTT	CAWSVHGGSLYSNQPQHF
TRBJ2-7	-	16	-	TRBV15	TGTGCCACCAGCAGTCGCCGACAGGTTGACTCCTACGAGCAGTACTTC	CATSSRRQVDSYEQYF
TRBJ1-5	-	14	-	TRBV5-4	TGTGCCAGCAGCTTGGAGGGAGGCAATCAGCCCCAGCATTTT	CASSLEGGNQPQHF
TRBJ1-4	-	10	-	TRBV30	TGTGCCTGGCTCAATGAAAAACTGTTTTTT	CAWLNEKLFF
TRBJ2-1	-	15	-	TRBV6-5	TGTGCCAGCAGTCCGTTGGCTAGCGTATACAATGAGCAGTTCTTC	CASSPLASVYNEQFF
TRBJ2-7	TRBD1	14	once	TRBV5-1	TGCGCCAGCAGCTTGCGACAGGGCTCGGGCGAGCAGTACTTC	CASSLRQGSGEQYF
TRBJ1-3	-	15	-	TRBV5-1	TGCGCCAGCGCTCGGCGAGGGAGTATGGAGGACACCATATATTTT	CASARRGSMEDTIYF
TRBJ2-2	-	15	-	TRBV11-2	TGTGCCAGCAGGATCCGGGACTTGAACACCGGGGAGCTGTTTTTT	CASRIRDLNTGELFF